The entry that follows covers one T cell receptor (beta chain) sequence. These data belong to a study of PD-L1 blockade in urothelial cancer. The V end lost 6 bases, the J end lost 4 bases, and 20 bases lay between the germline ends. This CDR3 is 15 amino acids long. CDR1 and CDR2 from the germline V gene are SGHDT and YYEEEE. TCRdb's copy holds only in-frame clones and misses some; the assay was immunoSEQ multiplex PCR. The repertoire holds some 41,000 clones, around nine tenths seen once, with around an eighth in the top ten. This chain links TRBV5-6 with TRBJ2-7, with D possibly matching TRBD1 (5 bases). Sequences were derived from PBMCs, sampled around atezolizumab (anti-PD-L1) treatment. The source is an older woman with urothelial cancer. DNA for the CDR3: TGTGCCAGCAAACCGAGGTTGGGTAAGGGGTACGAGCAGTACTTC. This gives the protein CASKPRLGKGYEQYF.